This T cell receptor (beta chain) was captured in a study of regulatory T cells in long-lasting Graves disease. As to time point: newly diagnosed GD, antithyroid drugs for less than 3 months. PBMC RNA served as the TCR library source. V was shortened by 9 bases and J by 0 bases, with 18 bases between the two germline ends. Germline assignment: CDR1 SNHLY and CDR2 FYNNEI. The CDR3 runs to 16 residues. TCR beta libraries were built with iRepertoire HTBI primers and Arm-PCR of CDR3 regions. MiXCR, run by TCRdb on the multiplex PCR reads, gives a single entry per CDR3 protein. The sample has hundreds of thousands of distinct CDR3 sequences, 15% seen once; the top ten hold approximately 7.6%. In addition, the sample was reused for a study of T cells in Graves' hyperthyroidism and ophthalmopathy. From that second work: Researchers defined stable Graves' hyperthyroidism as no ophthalmopathy progression within 18 months.

Sequences were derived from peripheral blood mononuclear cells (PBMCs), sampled at new diagnosis, from a patient treated with antithyroid drugs. J is TRBJ2-1 and V is TRBV2, with D tentatively TRBD2 (5 bases). The clonotype comes from a woman aged 40 to 50 with Graves disease. The CDR3: CASLNSGTSSYNEQFF. The CDR3 DNA follows: TGTGCCAGTTTAAACAGCGGAACTAGCTCCTACAATGAGCAGTTCTTC.